This TCR beta chain was recorded in a study of blood T cell repertoires in COVID-19. TCRdb keeps only in-frame clones here, not all; method: immunoSEQ multiplex PCR. This repertoire shows about 160,000 clones, about four fifths found once; its top ten account for 8% to 8.5%. During active infection, Seattle patients enrolled and were then monitored through disease. Losses at the gene ends were 6 bases for V and 8 bases for J; bases not matched to a gene: 4. CDR1 is GTSNPN and CDR2 is SVGIG in the germline V gene (reference sequence). The CDR3 runs 12 residues. The rearrangement links TRBV30 to TRBJ1-6; TRBD1 matches 7 bases. Sequenced: peripheral blood. The source of this sequence is a woman in her sixties with COVID-19, enrolled during active disease. The CDR3 protein is CACGQEDSPLHF. In DNA form, the CDR3 reads TGTGCCTGTGGACAGGAGGATTCACCCCTCCACTTT.